Listed below are T cell receptor beta chains from one sample, sequenced in a study of shared clonotypes between healthy human individuals. Only in-frame clones appear in the TCRdb table, and some are missing; sequencing was by immunoSEQ multiplex PCR. Seen here are approximately 2.1 million clones, 85% to 95% observed once, and the top ten hold around 0.4%. The sequencing input was naive CD4+ T cells from PBMCs. These receptors originate from a man aged 18 to 30 in good health. Some clones in this sample may be carry-over from other donors' samples. CDR3s include the opening cysteine and the closing phenylalanine or tryptophan. Each record gives: D gene, J gene, V gene, clone size, CDR3 DNA, CDR3 protein. A D gene is named only where the DNA matches it firmly. The listing skips clone size in some rows; elsewhere it reads once, few, many or a size class.

NA | TRBJ1-2 | TRBV16 | NA | TGTGCCAGCAGCCAAGAGCGCCGGGTATACGGCTACACCTTC | CASSQERRVYGYTF
TRBD1 | TRBJ2-7 | TRBV5-1 | NA | TGCGCCAGCAGCTTGGTCGGGACAGGGGGCTCCGAGCAGTACTTC | CASSLVGTGGSEQYF
NA | TRBJ1-5 | TRBV28 | NA | TGTGCCAGCTCCCTCCCGGGACGGGCTTATCAGCCCCAGCATTTT | CASSLPGRAYQPQHF
TRBD2 | TRBJ2-2 | TRBV13 | NA | TGTGCCAGCTTCGTCCAGCGGGAGGGCGGGGAGCTGTTTTTT | CASFVQREGGELFF
TRBD2 | TRBJ2-1 | TRBV28 | NA | TGTGCCAGCAGTCTCACCCCGGGACTAGCGGGTTACAATGAGCAGTTCTTC | CASSLTPGLAGYNEQFF
TRBD1 | TRBJ1-4 | TRBV28 | NA | TGTGCCAGCAGTTCCGGAGGACAGGGGGATGAAAAACTGTTTTTT | CASSSGGQGDEKLFF
NA | TRBJ2-7 | TRBV9 | once | TGTGCCAGCAGCCCAGGGGGAGAGCGGGATCTGCTCCTGTGGTCCTACGAGCAGTACTTC | CASSPGGERDLLLWSYEQYF
TRBD2 | TRBJ2-7 | TRBV6-1 | NA | TGTGCCAGCAGTGACCCTAGGGCTAGCGGGAGTGCCTACGAGCAGTACTTC | CASSDPRASGSAYEQYF
NA | TRBJ1-5 | TRBV5-5 | NA | TGTGCCAGCAGCTTAATGGTGTCTGGTGGGGGTCAGCCCCAGCATTTT | CASSLMVSGGGQPQHF
NA | TRBJ1-2 | TRBV4-2 | NA | TGTGCCAGCAGCCAAGGGGGTTCCCTGGCGTACGGTGGCTACACCTTC | CASSQGGSLAYGGYTF
NA | TRBJ2-7 | TRBV5-6 | NA | TGTGCCAGCAGCTTTAATAACCGCGTCGGATACGAGCAGTACTTC | CASSFNNRVGYEQYF
TRBD1 | TRBJ1-3 | TRBV28 | NA | TGTGCCACCGAAGGGACAGCCGGGGCGTCGGGGGGAAACACCATATATTTT | CATEGTAGASGGNTIYF
NA | TRBJ2-7 | TRBV5-1 | NA | TGCGCCAGCAGCTTGGCCGGCCAGGCCTACGAGCAGTACTTC | CASSLAGQAYEQYF
TRBD1 | TRBJ2-3 | TRBV2 | NA | TGTGCCAGCAGTGATAGGACAGGGGCAGCAGATACGCAGTATTTT | CASSDRTGAADTQYF
NA | TRBJ2-5 | TRBV7-2 | NA | TGTGCCAGCAGCTTTCGGGGGTCCGGCGAGACCCAGTACTTC | CASSFRGSGETQYF
NA | TRBJ1-1 | TRBV2 | NA | TGTGCCAGCAGCGCGGCGAGGCTGACTGAAGCTTTCTTT | CASSAARLTEAFF
TRBD2 | TRBJ2-7 | TRBV18 | once | TGTGCCAGCTCACCCCAGGGACTAGCGGGAGACGAGCAGTACTTC | CASSPQGLAGDEQYF
TRBD2 | TRBJ2-1 | TRBV5-1 | NA | TGCGCCAGCAGCCCTACGGGACTAGTGGCGGGTGAGCAGTTCTTC | CASSPTGLVAGEQFF
TRBD2 | TRBJ2-5 | TRBV7-2 | NA | TGTGCCAGCAGCCCGCACCTAGCGGGAGGGCTGGAGACCCAGTACTTC | CASSPHLAGGLETQYF
NA | TRBJ1-1 | TRBV7-3 | once | TGTGCCAGCAGCCCAGGTGACAGGTCGAGTACTGAAGCTTTCTTT | CASSPGDRSSTEAFF
NA | TRBJ2-6 | TRBV6-1 | NA | TGTGCCAGCAGTGGTAGTATATACGTAGGGGCTGGGGCCAACGTCCTGACTTTC | CASSGSIYVGAGANVLTF
TRBD2 | TRBJ2-3 | TRBV5-4 | NA | TGTGCCAGCAGCTTCCCGGGACTAGCGGGAGAAACAGATACGCAGTATTTT | CASSFPGLAGETDTQYF
NA | TRBJ2-1 | TRBV7-2 | NA | TGTGCCAGCAGCCCCGGTGGTAGCGGCTTTTACAATGAGCAGTTCTTC | CASSPGGSGFYNEQFF
NA | TRBJ2-1 | TRBV18 | NA | TGTGCCAGCTCACCACCGGACGGCCACAATGAGCAGTTCTTC | CASSPPDGHNEQFF